This T cell receptor beta chain is drawn from a study of CD8 T cells in Susac syndrome. The CD8+ and CD4+ T cells were negatively isolated, with the TEMRA cells enriched by FACS. Reverse transcription of about 0.45 to 1 ug RNA was performed with random hexamers. immunoSEQ multiplex PCR amplified TCR beta CDR3 across 54 Vbeta, 13 Jbeta. TCRdb itself ran the immunoSEQ multiplex PCR reads through MiXCR, one entry per CDR3 protein. The profile covers 100,000 to 150,000 distinct CDR3 sequences, with 90% to 95% appearing a single time and over 0.07% taken by the ten largest. This CDR3 region has 15 residues. The V gene end was trimmed by 3 bases and the J gene end by 6 bases; junction bases not matched to a gene: 5.

The sample comprised CD4+ T cells from PBMCs. This receptor was identified in a human donor in good health. V is TRBV12-3 or TRBV12-4 and J is TRBJ2-1; 10 positions agree with TRBD2. CDR3 nucleotides: TGTGCCAGCAGTTTGAGCGGGAGGGCCTTCAATGAGCAGTTCTTC. It yields the protein CASSLSGRAFNEQFF.